This TCR beta chain was recovered during a study of shared clonotypes between healthy human individuals. The overall study: With ages of 18 to 49, the donors were a couple of women and a few men. Per-donor plates numbered three CD4 naive, three CD4 memory, two CD8 naive and one CD8 memory.

The data were produced by immunoSEQ multiplex PCR, yet TCRdb's version contains in-frame clones alone and is incomplete. In the table there are about 1 million clones, 75% of which are singletons. Germline CDR1 LNHDA, CDR2 SQIVND (reference sequence). The CDR3 consists of 13 residues. With V trimmed by 10 bases and J by 9 bases, 7 bases remained unmatched. Healthy and HIV-negative, the adult donors had no recent acute infections or vaccinations. Sequenced sample: memory CD4+ T cells sorted from blood. Subset indicated: CD45RA-negative fraction. The chain uses TRBV19 and TRBJ2-1, with 12 positions matching TRBD2. This TCR was sampled from a man between 18 and 29 years old in good health. The CDR3 spells CATKTSGSGEQFF. The CDR3 DNA is TGTGCCACTAAGACTAGCGGGAGCGGTGAGCAGTTCTTC.